The rows below give T cell receptor beta chains drawn from one sample of a study of blood T cells in healthy people across ages. Via MiXCR, TCRdb re-called the 5' RACE reads, giving one row per CDR3 protein. The sample consists of 1,500,000 or so distinct CDR3 sequences, 59% of them appearing once. Sequences were obtained from blood. These receptors came from a man aged 18 to 30 in good health. Each CDR3 is given with its conserved first and last residue. D genes are given only for firm matches. Clone size, where shown, is once, few, many, or a class for clones that have expanded.

clone_size	d_call	v_call	j_call	cdr3_nt	cdr3_aa
.	.	TRBV12-3/TRBV12-4	TRBJ2-5	TGTGCCAGCAGTTTAAAACCGGGGACGGGGACCCAGTACTTC	CASSLKPGTGTQYF
few	.	TRBV7-2	TRBJ1-2	TGTGCCAGCAACGGAGCACAGGATGGCTACACCTTC	CASNGAQDGYTF
.	.	TRBV2	TRBJ2-5	TGTGCCAGCAATTGGATAGGCCAAGAGACCCAGTACTTC	CASNWIGQETQYF
.	TRBD2	TRBV6-5	TRBJ2-5	TGTGCCAGCAGCCAACTAGCGGGAGGGAAGACCCAGTACTTC	CASSQLAGGKTQYF
.	.	TRBV27	TRBJ2-1	TGTGCCGGCAGTTTCCCCGGGGGAGGGGGGAATGAGCAGTTCTTC	CAGSFPGGGGNEQFF
.	.	TRBV20-1	TRBJ2-6	TGCAGTGCTAGAGAAAGGGGGGCCTACTCTGGGGCCAACGTCCTGACTTTC	CSARERGAYSGANVLTF
.	.	TRBV4-1	TRBJ2-5	TGCGCCAGCAGCCAAGATCCTGGGGATTGGGAGACCCAGTACTTC	CASSQDPGDWETQYF
.	TRBD1	TRBV7-9	TRBJ2-5	TGTGCCTGCAGCCACCCGGACAGGGACCAAGAGACCCAGTACTTC	CACSHPDRDQETQYF
.	.	TRBV12-3/TRBV12-4	TRBJ1-2	TGTGCCAGCAGCCGGGACGGAGGGGGCTACACCTTC	CASSRDGGGYTF
.	.	TRBV12-3/TRBV12-4	TRBJ2-7	TGTGCCAGCAGTTTTTCACAACTAGGGACCTACGAGCAGTACTTC	CASSFSQLGTYEQYF
.	TRBD1	TRBV7-2	TRBJ1-2	TGTGCCAGCAGCTTAACTACAGGGGACTATGGCTACACCTTC	CASSLTTGDYGYTF
.	.	TRBV3-1	TRBJ2-1	TGTGCCAGCAGCCCCAGGCGAGGACATGAGCAGTTCTTC	CASSPRRGHEQFF
.	.	TRBV28	TRBJ2-4	TGTGCCAGCCTATTCAGGGGACTCAAAAACATTCAGTACTTC	CASLFRGLKNIQYF
.	TRBD1	TRBV20-1	TRBJ1-6	TGCAGTGCCGAGACAGGGGGAGCGAACTCACCCCTCCACTTT	CSAETGGANSPLHF
.	.	TRBV20-1	TRBJ1-1	TGCAGTGCCGGTCGACAGGTATCGAACACTGAAGCTTTCTTT	CSAGRQVSNTEAFF
.	.	TRBV10-3	TRBJ1-1	TGTGCCATCAGGGAACAGAGGAACACTGAAGCTTTCTTT	CAIREQRNTEAFF
.	TRBD1	TRBV7-6	TRBJ2-7	TGTGCCAGCAGCCCCACCTCCCCAGGGGGAGACGAGCAGTACTTC	CASSPTSPGGDEQYF
.	TRBD2	TRBV6-1	TRBJ2-2	TGTGCCAGCAGTGAAGGACTAGCGGGATATGGTTCCGGGGAGCTGTTTTTT	CASSEGLAGYGSGELFF
few	.	TRBV4-2	TRBJ2-1	TGTGCCAGCAGCAGACGCGGGGACAACTACAATGAGCAGTTCTTC	CASSRRGDNYNEQFF
.	.	TRBV3-1	TRBJ2-7	TGTGCCAGCAGCCAAGGAGTATCGTCCGGGAGCGAGCAGTACTTC	CASSQGVSSGSEQYF
once	TRBD2	TRBV14	TRBJ2-3	TGTGCCAGCAGCCAAGATGGTTCCGTGGTAGCGGGGGACACAGATACGCAGTATTTT	CASSQDGSVVAGDTDTQYF
.	TRBD2	TRBV6-1	TRBJ2-3	TGTGCCAGCAGTGAACTTCTAGAGCGAGGAAGACTAGCGAATACGAATACGCAGTATTTT	CASSELLERGRLANTNTQYF
.	TRBD2	TRBV20-1	TRBJ2-1	TGCAGTGCGAGGGAGGGACTACGAAACTACAATGAGCAGTTCTTC	CSAREGLRNYNEQFF
.	.	TRBV20-1	TRBJ2-3	TGCAGTGCTACAACCGGGTTCAACTTAGATACGCAGTATTTT	CSATTGFNLDTQYF
.	TRBD1	TRBV28	TRBJ2-5	TGTGCCAGCAGTTTATCCACTTACAGGGGTAGAGAGACCCAGTACTTC	CASSLSTYRGRETQYF
.	.	TRBV7-9	TRBJ2-7	TGTGCCAGCAGGAACTTCTCGTACTTC	CASRNFSYF
.	.	TRBV5-1	TRBJ2-1	TGCGCCAGCAGCTCGGGGCTGGGAGAAATGAATGAGCAGTTCTTC	CASSSGLGEMNEQFF
.	TRBD1	TRBV12-3/TRBV12-4	TRBJ1-6	TGTGCCAGCAGTCGGGACAGGGAAAATTCACCCCTCCACTTT	CASSRDRENSPLHF
few	.	TRBV11-2	TRBJ2-1	TGTGCCAGCAGCTCCGGGACACAGTACTCCTACAATGAGCAGTTCTTC	CASSSGTQYSYNEQFF
.	.	TRBV6-6	TRBJ2-1	TGTGCCTGCAGTTTCCAGGACTTGTACAATGAGCAGTTCTTC	CACSFQDLYNEQFF
.	TRBD2	TRBV20-1	TRBJ2-2	TGCAGTGCTAGAGATTTGCGACTAGCGGGAGATATCGGGGAGCTGTTTTTT	CSARDLRLAGDIGELFF
.	TRBD1	TRBV18	TRBJ2-5	TGTGCCAGCTCACCACCGAAGGGGACAGGGGAGACCCAGTACTTC	CASSPPKGTGETQYF
.	.	TRBV19	TRBJ2-3	TGTGCCAGTAGTCTGTGGGGGACACCCGCAGATACGCAGTATTTT	CASSLWGTPADTQYF
.	.	TRBV20-1	TRBJ2-1	TGCAGTGCTGGGTTTCCGGACTCCTACAATGAGCAGTTCTTC	CSAGFPDSYNEQFF
few	.	TRBV6-4	TRBJ1-5	TGTGCCAGCAGTGGGGCAGGGGTACAGCCCCAGCATTTT	CASSGAGVQPQHF
.	.	TRBV6-5	TRBJ1-1	TGTGCCAGCCTCCAGAACACTGAAGCTTTCTTT	CASLQNTEAFF
.	TRBD1	TRBV5-1	TRBJ2-1	TGCGCCAGCAGCACCGGGACAGGGCCCAATGAGCAGTTCTTC	CASSTGTGPNEQFF
.	TRBD2	TRBV11-2	TRBJ2-2	TGTGCCAGCAGATTGACTAGCGGGGCGAACACCGGGGAGCTGTTTTTT	CASRLTSGANTGELFF
once	.	TRBV7-9	TRBJ2-5	TGTGCCAGCAGCTTAGAACCTGCGCGATCGGGAGAGACCCAGTACTTC	CASSLEPARSGETQYF
.	.	TRBV4-1	TRBJ1-2	TGCGTCAGCAGCCAAGGAGGTTCAGGACTCTATGGCTACACCTTC	CVSSQGGSGLYGYTF
.	.	TRBV10-2	TRBJ2-6	TGCGCCAGCAGTGGATTAGGGTCTGGGGCCAACGTCCTGACTTTC	CASSGLGSGANVLTF
few	.	TRBV10-3	TRBJ2-7	TGTGCCATCAGTGGAGAGGGTTCCTACGAGCAGTACTTC	CAISGEGSYEQYF
few	.	TRBV29-1	TRBJ2-2	TGCAGCGTTGTTCTGCAGGAGAACACCGGGGAGCTGTTTTTT	CSVVLQENTGELFF
.	TRBD1	TRBV11-2	TRBJ2-5	TGTGCCAGCAGCTTCAAAGGGGGCCTCCAAGAGACCCAGTACTTC	CASSFKGGLQETQYF
.	TRBD2	TRBV20-1	TRBJ2-5	TGCAGTGCTAGGAGACTGAGCGGGAGCGGTGAGACCCAGTACTTC	CSARRLSGSGETQYF
.	TRBD2	TRBV7-2	TRBJ2-7	TGTGCCAGCAGCTGGGAGGATGGACTAGTCCGCTACGAGCAGTACTTC	CASSWEDGLVRYEQYF
few	TRBD2	TRBV10-3	TRBJ2-3	TGTGCCATCAGGGCCGGGACTAGCGGATACACAGATACGCAGTATTTT	CAIRAGTSGYTDTQYF